The 10 T cell receptor beta chains below come from one sample, sequenced in a study of cytomegalovirus exposure and HLA in healthy donors. The PCR contained 60 Vbeta and 13 Jbeta primers. Sequencing used immunoSEQ multiplex PCR; TCRdb keeps in-frame clones, though not all of them. The sample records 150,000 or so clones, more than 75% being singletons. The sample was PBMCs. The receptors here all came from a man aged 45-65 years in good health and CMV-seronegative.

V usage is TRBV5-1 and J usage is TRBJ1-5; 10 bases are a match to TRBD1. CDR1 is SGHRS, CDR2 YFSETQ, per germline. The CDR3 totals 14 residues. The junction had 2 bases not matched to a gene; V was cut back by 2 bases and J by 6 bases. CDR3 sequence: CASSFGQGGQPQHF. The CDR3 nucleotides are TGCGCCAGCAGCTTTGGACAGGGGGGTCAGCCCCAGCATTTT.

The rearrangement links TRBV29-1 to TRBJ2-1; 7 bases map to TRBD1. This CDR3 region has 15 residues. The junction had 10 bases not matched to a gene; V was cut back by 0 bases and J by 8 bases. From germline, CDR1 is SQVTM and CDR2 ANQGSEA. For the CDR3, the DNA is TGCAGCGTTGAAGATATTAGGGACAGCATTGATGAGCAGTTCTTC. Protein: CSVEDIRDSIDEQFF.

This chain joins TRBV20-1 and TRBJ1-2; D is possibly TRBD1 (6 bases). Germline V gene lookup returns CDR1 DFQATT and CDR2 SNEGSKA (reference sequence). CDR3 size: 11 residues. The germline V and J ends were trimmed by 6 bases and 7 bases, with 12 bases remaining between them. The CDR3 is CSAPQGPGYTF. In DNA, the CDR3 is TGCAGTGCCCCGCAGGGGCCTGGCTACACCTTC.

This chain joins TRBV29-1 and TRBJ2-7, with D tentatively TRBD2 (6 bases). V lost 6 bases and J lost 3, with 15 bases in between. Per germline, CDR1 SQVTM and CDR2 ANQGSEA. The CDR3 is 13 amino acids. The CDR3 region has the DNA TGCAGCGTCTCGGGCGGGGTCCGCTACGAGCAGTACTTC. Translating gives CSVSGGVRYEQYF.

This chain joins TRBV19 and TRBJ1-1; a weak D match, TRBD1 (5 bases). This CDR3 contains 15 residues. V was cut by 3 bases and J by 3 bases, with 14 bases left in between. Per germline, CDR1 LNHDA and CDR2 SQIVND (reference sequence). CDR3 nucleotides: TGTGCCAGTAGTATTAGCCCACAGGAGTACACTGAAGCTTTCTTT. Protein product: CASSISPQEYTEAFF.

The sample holds a few counts of this clone. The rearrangement uses TRBV19 and TRBJ1-5; 9 bases map to TRBD1. CDR3 length equals 13 residues. The ends lost 8 bases at V and 5 bases at J; junction bases unmatched: 4. In germline, CDR1 is LNHDA, CDR2 SQIVND (reference sequence). CDR3 sequence (DNA): TGTGCCAGTCAAGACAGGGGGGATCAGCCCCAGCATTTT. Protein product: CASQDRGDQPQHF.

The gene calls are TRBV6-4 and TRBJ2-1; D may be TRBD1 (5 bases). V gave up 2 bases and J gave up 3 bases, with 8 bases separating them. Germline assignment: CDR1 MRHNA and CDR2 SNTAGT. The CDR3 contains 14 residues. In DNA form, the CDR3 reads TGTGCCAGCAGTGACGGACAAAACTACAATGAGCAGTTCTTC. Its protein product is CASSDGQNYNEQFF.

The J gene is TRBJ1-5, the V gene TRBV30, with 8 nucleotides matching TRBD1. The CDR3 covers 13 residues. J lost 1 base, V lost 4 bases, and 0 bases had no gene match. Looked up from germline, CDR1 is GTSNPN and CDR2 is SVGIG (reference sequence). The CDR3 bases are TGTGCCTGGAACAGGGGGAGCAATCAGCCCCAGCATTTT. This codes for CAWNRGSNQPQHF.

The rearrangement uses TRBV27 and TRBJ2-7, with TRBD1 identical over 9 bases. Germline loops: CDR1 MNHEY, CDR2 SMNVEV (reference sequence). CDR3 length: 15 amino acids. V trimming: 4 bases; J trimming: 1 base; junction bases outside the gene matches: 5. This CDR3 is CASSSRGQGSYEQYF. Here the CDR3 DNA reads TGTGCCAGCAGTTCCCGGGGACAGGGTTCCTACGAGCAGTACTTC.

The V gene is TRBV11-3, the J gene TRBJ2-7; D is undetermined. The length of the CDR3 is 10 residues. CDR1 is SGHNT, CDR2 YENEEA, per germline. The V gene lost 9 bases and the J gene lost 1 base, with 4 bases spanning the gap. For the CDR3, the DNA is TGTGCCAGGAGATCCTACGAGCAGTACTTC. Residues: CARRSYEQYF.